The rows below give T cell receptor beta chains drawn from one sample of a study of OX40 agonist ivuxolimab in advanced cancers. Sequencing used immunoSEQ multiplex PCR; TCRdb keeps in-frame clones, though not all of them. The sample includes tens of thousands of clones, around 93% of them seen just once. The sequencing here drew on CD4+ or CD8+ T cells sorted from blood, taken in a trial of the OX40 agonist ivuxolimab. These receptors were collected from an adult with an advanced solid tumor such as melanoma, head and neck, liver or kidney cancer. CDR3s include the opening cysteine and the closing phenylalanine or tryptophan. The D gene is left open where the match is weak. Size is stated for part of the rows, as once, few or many counts, or as a class when the clone is expanded.

J gene	clone size	V gene	D gene	CDR3 DNA	CDR3 protein
TRBJ1-4	-	TRBV5-5	-	TGTGCCAGCAGCCCGGGACGGAGTGTTAATGAAAAACTGTTTTTT	CASSPGRSVNEKLFF
TRBJ1-5	-	TRBV30	TRBD1	TGTGCCTGGACCGGACAGGGGAACCGCAATCAGCCCCAGCATTTT	CAWTGQGNRNQPQHF
TRBJ1-3	-	TRBV4-1	-	TGCGCCAGCAGCCAAGAAGGGGACGGGGGGGGCTCTGGAAACACCATATATTTT	CASSQEGDGGGSGNTIYF
TRBJ2-2	-	TRBV5-4	-	TGTGCCAGCACCTATGGGCTAGCGAGCACCGGGGAGCTGTTTTTT	CASTYGLASTGELFF
TRBJ2-2	-	TRBV2	-	TGTGCCAGCAGTGAAAACACCCTTCAAGTTTACACCGGGGAGCTGTTTTTT	CASSENTLQVYTGELFF
TRBJ2-7	-	TRBV4-3	-	TGCGCCAGCAGCCAAGGTAGACATGGACAGTACTACGAGCAGTACTTC	CASSQGRHGQYYEQYF
TRBJ2-5	-	TRBV7-2	TRBD1	TGTGCCAGCAGCTTACATCCACTAGGGACAGCCCAGTACTTC	CASSLHPLGTAQYF
TRBJ2-5	-	TRBV13	-	TGTGCCAGCAGCTCCCTCTCAGAGACCCAGTACTTC	CASSSLSETQYF
TRBJ2-1	-	TRBV2	TRBD2	TGTGCCAGCAGCTCATCTAGCGGTCCCGGGGATGAGCAGTTCTTC	CASSSSSGPGDEQFF
TRBJ2-2	-	TRBV27	TRBD2	TGTGCCAGCAGTTTTCGGGGGGGGCGTACCGGGGAGCTGTTTTTT	CASSFRGGRTGELFF
TRBJ2-2	-	TRBV28	TRBD1	TGTGCCAGCAGTAAACCGGGACAGGGGGTTAGGACCGGGGAGCTGTTTTTT	CASSKPGQGVRTGELFF
TRBJ2-1	-	TRBV2	-	TGTGCCAGCAGGCCCGGGGAGGGGGGTTTATTCAATAAGCAGTTCTTC	CASRPGEGGLFNKQFF
TRBJ2-7	once	TRBV27	TRBD1	TGTGCCAGCAGAAGAGGACAGGACCGAAGGGCCGAGCAGTACTTC	CASRRGQDRRAEQYF
TRBJ2-3	-	TRBV6-5	TRBD2	TGTGCCAGCAGTTACTCGAATTTTGGGACTACTACGCAGTATTTT	CASSYSNFGTTTQYF
TRBJ2-1	-	TRBV27	TRBD2	TGTGCCAGCAGTTCCTCCGGACTAGCGGCCTTTGAGCGGTTCTTC	CASSSSGLAAFERFF
TRBJ2-2	-	TRBV25-1	-	TGTGCCAGCAGTGACCGGCTGGGATCCGAAGGGGAGCTGTTTTTT	CASSDRLGSEGELFF
TRBJ2-7	-	TRBV4-3	TRBD2	TGCGCCAGCAGCCAGGGGGTGAGCGGGAGAAGCTACGAGCAGTACTTC	CASSQGVSGRSYEQYF
TRBJ1-1	-	TRBV20-1	-	TGCAGTGCTAGATTGGACACTGAAGCTTTCTTT	CSARLDTEAFF
TRBJ2-5	-	TRBV28	TRBD2	TGTGCCAGCAAAGGGTCTAGCGGGGGGGCAGTGGAGACCCAGTACTTC	CASKGSSGGAVETQYF
TRBJ1-1	few	TRBV5-4	-	TGTGCCAGCAGCTCCTTCCGAGAGAGCACTGAAGCTTTCTTT	CASSSFRESTEAFF
TRBJ2-2	-	TRBV7-9	-	TGTGCCAGCAGCTTTAGCGACACCGGGGAGCTGTTTTTT	CASSFSDTGELFF
TRBJ2-6	once	TRBV27	TRBD2	TGTGCCAGCAGTTCCACCGACTTGGCGGGGGGGCTCGGGGCCAACGTCCTGACTTTC	CASSSTDLAGGLGANVLTF
TRBJ2-5	-	TRBV9	TRBD2	TGTGCCAGCAGCGTACGGGGGGGCCAAGAGACCCAGTACTTC	CASSVRGGQETQYF
TRBJ2-7	-	TRBV7-9	TRBD1	TGTGCCAGCAGCTACCTGGACAGGGGACACTACGAGCAGTACTTC	CASSYLDRGHYEQYF
TRBJ1-2	-	TRBV6-5	-	TGTGCCAGCAGTTACATAGAGGGCTACACCTTC	CASSYIEGYTF
TRBJ1-4	once	TRBV9	TRBD1	TGTGCCAGCAGCGTCGAGGGACAGAATGAAAAACTGTTTTTT	CASSVEGQNEKLFF
TRBJ1-3	-	TRBV28	-	TGTGCCAGCAGTTACGGGACTGCTGGAAACACCATATATTTT	CASSYGTAGNTIYF
TRBJ2-7	-	TRBV13	-	TGTGCCAGCAGCCACCCCGGAAGGTCCTACGAGCAGTACTTC	CASSHPGRSYEQYF
TRBJ1-2	-	TRBV5-1	TRBD1	TGCGCCAGCAGCTTTGACCCGGGACAGGCGGGATTGATTTATGGCTACACCTTC	CASSFDPGQAGLIYGYTF
TRBJ2-5	-	TRBV5-6	TRBD1	TGTGCCAGCAGCTTAGGACAGGGACAAGAGACCCAGTACTTC	CASSLGQGQETQYF
TRBJ1-4	-	TRBV18	-	TGTGCCAGCTCACCCAAGAAAGGACAGCTGACTAATGAAAAACTGTTTTTT	CASSPKKGQLTNEKLFF
TRBJ1-1	-	TRBV27	-	TGTGCCAGCAGTTTATCGCACGTCACTGAAGCTTTCTTT	CASSLSHVTEAFF
TRBJ2-7	-	TRBV5-6	-	TGTGCCAGCAGCTTGAGTTTCTTGGGGCTGTACGAGCAGTACTTC	CASSLSFLGLYEQYF
TRBJ1-1	-	TRBV19	-	TGTGCCAGTAGGGGGACCGGAGAGGGCCTTATGAACACTGAAGCTTTCTTT	CASRGTGEGLMNTEAFF
TRBJ2-2	-	TRBV4-1	-	TGCGCCAGCAGCCAAGAACGGATAACCGGGGAGCTGTTTTTT	CASSQERITGELFF
TRBJ1-1	-	TRBV6-6	-	TGTGCCAGCACCCTCGGGGGCGGGAACACTGAAGCTTTCTTT	CASTLGGGNTEAFF
TRBJ2-1	-	TRBV19	-	TGTGCCAGTAGTAGGACCCGTGGGGATGAGCAGTTCTTC	CASSRTRGDEQFF
TRBJ2-6	-	TRBV23-1	-	TGCGCCAGCAGTCAATCGAGCGGGGAGAATCTTAGACAGGGCTACTCTGGGGCCAACGTCCTGACTTTC	CASSQSSGENLRQGYSGANVLTF
TRBJ2-7	-	TRBV7-9	-	TGTGCCAGCAGCTTAGCGCAGGGCGACTCCTACGAGCAGTACTTC	CASSLAQGDSYEQYF
TRBJ2-7	-	TRBV2	-	TGTGCCAGCACTCAACTACCATCCGACTCCTACGAGCAGTACTTC	CASTQLPSDSYEQYF
TRBJ2-1	-	TRBV4-2	TRBD1	TGTGCCAGCAGCCCGAGGGGGACAGGGTGGGATGAGCAGTTCTTC	CASSPRGTGWDEQFF
TRBJ2-1	-	TRBV6-4	TRBD2	TGTGCCAGCAGTGCAGCGGGGTACAATGAGCAGTTCTTC	CASSAAGYNEQFF
TRBJ1-3	-	TRBV6-1	-	TGTGCCAGCAGTGAAGCGTCAGGCTCTGGAAACACCATATATTTT	CASSEASGSGNTIYF
TRBJ2-3	-	TRBV9	-	TGTGCCAGCAGCGACCGGGACGAAGATACGCAGTATTTT	CASSDRDEDTQYF